This T cell receptor beta chain derives from a study of CD8+CD57+ T cells in acquired aplastic anemia. On the study more broadly: DNA recovered from sorted CD4+ and CD8+ cells had a mean of 3.2 ug.

There are many counts of this clonotype. Its specificity is not known. Template material for TCR beta VDJ and CDR3 profiling consisted of genomic DNA. TCRdb re-called the reads through MiXCR, storing one row per CDR3 protein. The sample contains under 250,000 distinct CDR3 sequences, 34% of which appear only once. The germline V gene has CDR1 SGDLS and CDR2 YYNGEE. There are 14 residues in the CDR3. After removal of 3 bases from V and 1 base from J, the junction contained 1 base not matched to a gene. Findings and caveats of the study: Patients versus controls showed no significant CD8+ Simpson's diversity difference. It was found that more than 25 CD8+ CDR3 sequences were shared between patients and controls.

The chain uses TRBV9 and TRBJ2-1, with TRBD2 identical over 7 bases. The clonotype was recovered from a human donor in good health, serving as a control. Specimen: sorted CD4+, CD8+, or CD8+CD57+ T cells (not recorded which) from PBMCs. The CDR3 nucleotides read TGTGCCAGCAGCGGACTAGCATCCTACAATGAGCAGTTCTTC. Translating it yields CASSGLASYNEQFF.